The 32 T cell receptor beta chains below all came from one sample that was sequenced in a study of OX40 agonist ivuxolimab in advanced cancers. Assay: immunoSEQ multiplex PCR; the TCRdb copy retains only in-frame clones and omits some. The sample carries tens of thousands of clones, around 93% recorded once. The sample here was CD4+ or CD8+ T cells sorted from blood, taken in a trial of the OX40 agonist ivuxolimab. All receptors derive from an adult with an advanced solid tumor such as melanoma, head and neck, liver or kidney cancer.

In its sample, this clone was seen once. The chain links TRBV7-9 to TRBJ1-1, with D perhaps TRBD1 (6 bases). This CDR3 has 14 amino acids. Germline assignment: CDR1 SEHNR and CDR2 FQNEAQ (reference sequence). Trimming took 4 bases from V and 4 from J, leaving 13 bases between them. CDR3 loop: CASSSRGELTEAFF. Written as DNA, the CDR3 is TGTGCCAGCAGCTCTAGGGGGGAGCTCACTGAAGCTTTCTTT.

The rearrangement joins TRBV19 to TRBJ2-7, with D uncertain. CDR3 length: 16 amino acids. Per germline, CDR1 LNHDA and CDR2 SQIVND (reference sequence). V lost 5 bases, J lost 0 bases, and 17 bases lay in between. The CDR3 sequence is CASSARGLPSSYEQYF. CDR3 coding DNA: TGTGCCAGTAGTGCCCGTGGGCTCCCAAGCTCCTACGAGCAGTACTTC.

This sequence joins TRBV4-3 and TRBJ1-2, with a weak D call TRBD1 (6 bases). Germline assignment: CDR1 LGHNA and CDR2 YSLEER. V gave up 4 bases and J gave up 1 base, with 16 bases separating them. The CDR3 consists of 16 residues. The CDR3 DNA reads TGCGCCAGCAGCCCCGATTCAGGGGACCATAACTATGGCTACACCTTC. Its protein product is CASSPDSGDHNYGYTF.

The chain carries TRBV29-1 and TRBJ1-1; D gene unclear. The ends were cut back, 1 base at V and 1 base at J, with 10 bases in the middle. Looked up from germline, CDR1 is SQVTM and CDR2 is ANQGSEA. There are 14 residues in the CDR3. CDR3 bases: TGCAGCGTTGAAGTAGGCACAGCGAACACTGAAGCTTTCTTT. It encodes CSVEVGTANTEAFF.

This chain connects TRBV6-6 to TRBJ2-1, with D unresolved. This CDR3 region has 14 residues. Looked up from germline, CDR1 is MNHNY and CDR2 is SVGAGI (reference sequence). V shed 0 bases and J shed 6 bases, with 9 bases lying between them. The CDR3 protein is CASSYSPEPNEQFF. The CDR3, as DNA: TGTGCCAGCAGTTACTCGCCGGAACCCAATGAGCAGTTCTTC.

Only a few counts were recorded for this clone. Written as DNA, the CDR3 is TGCGCCAGCAGCCACGGACGGGGAGGTAACGGGGAGCTGTTTTTT. It codes for CASSHGRGGNGELFF. This chain uses TRBV5-1 with TRBJ2-2, with a possible D match to TRBD2 (6 bases). Germline CDR1 SGHRS, CDR2 YFSETQ. V was trimmed by 4 bases and J by 7 bases, leaving 17 bases between them. The CDR3 is 15 residues long.

The chain combines TRBV5-8 with TRBJ1-1; 7 bases map to TRBD1. V lost 4 bases, J lost 7 bases, and 7 bases stayed unmatched. Germline lookup yields CDR1 SGHTS and CDR2 YDEGEE. The length of the CDR3 is 13 residues. Here the CDR3 DNA reads TGTGCCAGCAGCGGGATGACAGGGAATGAAGCTTTCTTT. Amino acid sequence: CASSGMTGNEAFF.

V and J are TRBV4-1 and TRBJ2-5, with TRBD1 matching 9 bases. Trimming cost V 5 bases and J 3 bases; bases outside gene matches: 4. The CDR3 is 14 residues long. In germline, CDR1 is MGHRA, CDR2 YSYEKL. The CDR3 DNA sequence: TGCGCCAGCAGCAACCGGGACAGGGAAGAGACCCAGTACTTC. This codes for CASSNRDREETQYF.

The chain has TRBV28 and TRBJ1-1; D call uncertain. This CDR3 is built from 14 residues. The germline V and J ends were trimmed by 2 bases and 4 bases, with 11 bases remaining between them. Per the germline V gene, CDR1 is MDHEN and CDR2 is SYDVKM. In nucleotides, the CDR3 is TGTGCCAGCAGTTTAACCATTGAGGGCACTGAAGCTTTCTTT. Its translation is CASSLTIEGTEAFF.

V and J are TRBV15 and TRBJ2-7; tentative D call: TRBD1 (7 bases). The germline V gene has CDR1 LNHNV and CDR2 YYDKDF (reference sequence). V lost 0 bases, J lost 0 bases, and 12 bases lay in between. The CDR3 is made up of 16 amino acids. In nucleotides, the CDR3 is TGTGCCACCAGCAGAGAAGGGGGGACAGCCTCCTACGAGCAGTACTTC. It translates to CATSREGGTASYEQYF.

V is TRBV28 and J is TRBJ2-5; tentatively, D is TRBD1 (6 bases). Germline V CDR1 and CDR2: MDHEN, SYDVKM. V dropped 3 bases and J dropped 2 bases, with 19 bases sitting between them. This CDR3 region has 17 residues. CDR3 DNA: TGTGCCAGCAGTTTTCTCCTCTCCAGGGGCGTACAAGAGACCCAGTACTTC. Residues: CASSFLLSRGVQETQYF.

This chain links TRBV27 with TRBJ1-1; maybe TRBD1 (5 bases). V shed 5 bases and J shed 3 bases, with 13 bases lying between them. CDR3 length: 14 amino acids. Germline V gene sequence: CDR1 MNHEY, CDR2 SMNVEV (reference sequence). The CDR3 DNA follows: TGTGCCAGCAGTCACTCGGCGGGGGACACTGAAGCTTTCTTT. It translates to CASSHSAGDTEAFF.

J is TRBJ1-5 and V is TRBV27, with 7 bases that match TRBD1. The CDR3 has 14 amino acids. Germline CDR1 MNHEY, CDR2 SMNVEV (reference sequence). V was clipped by 4 bases and J by 9 bases; unmatched bases: 9. The CDR3 reads CASSSPGQSAPQHF. The DNA for the CDR3 is TGTGCCAGCAGTTCCCCGGGACAGTCAGCGCCCCAGCATTTT.

The V and J genes are TRBV6-1 and TRBJ1-6; a possible D gene is TRBD1 (6 bases). CDR1 is MNHNS, CDR2 SASEGT, per germline. V dropped 6 bases and J dropped 7 bases, with 13 bases sitting between them. This CDR3 has 14 amino acids. In DNA, the CDR3 is TGTGCCAGCAGGCGCAGGGGATCGAATTCACCCCTCCACTTT. Translated, it gives CASRRRGSNSPLHF.

This chain connects TRBV27 to TRBJ1-2, with D unclear. The ends were cut back, 0 bases at V and 0 bases at J, with 17 bases in the middle. CDR1 and CDR2 from the germline V gene are MNHEY and SMNVEV (reference sequence). The length of the CDR3 is 18 residues. The CDR3 region has the DNA TGTGCCAGCAGTTTATCGTTGGAAGGGATCGGGGCTAACTATGGCTACACCTTC. Its protein is CASSLSLEGIGANYGYTF.

The rearrangement links TRBV7-2 to TRBJ1-3, with D uncertain. There are 14 residues in the CDR3. The V and J ends lost 5 bases and 4 bases respectively, with 12 bases between them. Germline CDR1 reads SGHTA; CDR2 reads FQGNSA. The CDR3 region has the DNA TGTGCCAGCAGCCTGGGTCAGGTGGGAAACACCATATATTTT. Translated: CASSLGQVGNTIYF.

The chain has TRBV7-2 and TRBJ1-4; possibly TRBD1 for D (5 bases). Germline CDR1 is SGHTA and CDR2 is FQGNSA. V lost 5 bases, J lost 4 bases, and 14 bases lay in between. CDR3 length: 15 amino acids. The CDR3 protein is CASSPEGPNNEKLFF. CDR3 DNA sequence: TGTGCCAGCAGCCCGGAGGGACCGAATAATGAAAAACTGTTTTTT.

The chain uses TRBV7-2 and TRBJ1-2, with 7 bases that match TRBD1. J was trimmed by 8 bases and V by 5 bases; bases with no gene match: 8. Germline V CDR1 and CDR2: SGHTA, FQGNSA. CDR3 length: 13 amino acids. The CDR3 DNA follows: TGTGCCAGCAGCCTCGGGACAGCGCAAGGCTACACCTTC. This encodes CASSLGTAQGYTF.

This rearrangement joins TRBV11-2 to TRBJ1-6; 9 bases agree with TRBD1. V shed 4 bases and J 10 bases; nucleotides not matched to a gene: 8. This CDR3 comprises 15 residues. Looked up from germline, CDR1 is SGHAT and CDR2 is FQNNGV. CDR3 protein: CASSYTGGAGSPLHF. CDR3 nucleotides: TGTGCCAGCAGCTACACAGGGGGCGCTGGGTCACCCCTCCACTTT.

The chain combines TRBV27 with TRBJ1-1; D is unresolved. The CDR3 runs 14 residues. Trimming shortened V by 3 bases and J by 4 bases, and 12 bases separated the two germline ends. CDR1 is MNHEY and CDR2 is SMNVEV in the germline V gene (reference sequence). CDR3: CASSFFGPGTEAFF. CDR3 nucleotide sequence: TGTGCCAGCAGTTTTTTCGGTCCGGGCACTGAAGCTTTCTTT.

The table lists this clone with a count of one. The chain uses TRBV12-5 and TRBJ2-2; D is ambiguous. This CDR3 has 12 residues. CDR1 is LGHNT, CDR2 FRNRAP, per germline. V shed 3 bases and J shed 2 bases, with 1 base lying between them. CDR3 residues: CASGLNTGELFF. CDR3 coding DNA: TGTGCTAGTGGTTTAAACACCGGGGAGCTGTTTTTT.

This clone was seen a handful of times. The V call is TRBV27, the J call TRBJ2-7; TRBD1 agrees at 9 bases. The V gene's germline CDR1 is MNHEY and CDR2 SMNVEV (reference sequence). Trimming took 7 bases from V and 1 from J; bases not matched to a gene: 5. The CDR3 totals 14 residues. The CDR3 reads CASKAGTGSYEQYF. The CDR3 nucleotides are TGTGCCAGCAAAGCCGGGACAGGGTCCTACGAGCAGTACTTC.

In DNA, the CDR3 is TGTGCCAGCGTGGCTCAGGGCACTGAAGCTTTCTTT. As protein: CASVAQGTEAFF. The genes are TRBV2 and TRBJ1-1; tentative D call: TRBD1 (5 bases). The germline V and J ends were trimmed by 8 bases and 4 bases, with 11 bases remaining between them. The CDR3 is made up of 12 amino acids. The germline V gene has CDR1 SNHLY and CDR2 FYNNEI. The full variable domain, with the rest looked up from reference TRBV2 and TRBJ1-1, is EPEVTQTPSHQVTQMGQEVILRCVPISNHLYFYWYRQILGQKVEFLVSFYNNEISEKSEIFDDQFSVERPDGSNFTLKIRSTKLEDSAMYFCASVAQGTEAFFGQGTRLTVV.

The rearrangement uses TRBV21-1 and TRBJ2-5; TRBD1, the table's D call, was not compared with the DNA. TRBV21-1 is labeled a pseudogene. The CDR3 sequence is 17 residues long. The CDR3 here is CASSKMEVTGEYETQYF. Here the CDR3 DNA reads TGTGCCAGCAGCAAAATGGAGGTGACAGGGGAATACGAGACCCAGTACTTC.

This chain uses TRBV19 with TRBJ2-1; D call uncertain. Between the trimmed V and J ends, which lost 3 bases and 2 bases, there was a span of 17 bases. Germline CDR1 LNHDA, CDR2 SQIVND (reference sequence). The CDR3 contains 17 residues. The CDR3 here is CASSIYPSPFTYNEQFF. CDR3 sequence (DNA): TGTGCCAGTAGTATCTACCCGTCCCCCTTTACCTACAATGAGCAGTTCTTC.

CDR3 protein: CASSTGGAEQYF. CDR3 DNA: TGTGCCAGCAGCACCGGCGGGGCCGAGCAGTACTTC. The chain uses TRBV2 and TRBJ2-7, with D possibly TRBD2 on 6 matching bases. V was trimmed by 6 bases and J by 6 bases, leaving 12 bases between them. The CDR3 loop spans 12 amino acids. CDR1 is SNHLY and CDR2 is FYNNEI in the germline V gene.

DNA of the CDR3: TGTGCCAGCAGTGCCGGGACTAGATCTTACAATGAGCAGTTCTTC. Encoded protein: CASSAGTRSYNEQFF. The chain links TRBV28 to TRBJ2-1; 8 bases align to TRBD2. The trim removed 5 bases at V and 4 bases at J, leaving 7 bases unmatched. Germline-derived CDR1 and CDR2 are MDHEN and SYDVKM. This CDR3 region has 15 residues.

This chain connects TRBV5-1 to TRBJ2-1, with 9 bases lining up with TRBD1. The germline V gene has CDR1 SGHRS and CDR2 YFSETQ. Trimming cost V 3 bases and J 4 bases; bases outside gene matches: 5. The CDR3 is 15 residues long. The CDR3 region is CASSSTGGIYNEQFF. In DNA, the CDR3 is TGCGCCAGCAGCTCGACAGGGGGAATTTACAATGAGCAGTTCTTC.

This chain uses TRBV4-3 with TRBJ2-7; 9 bases are a match to TRBD2. CDR3 size: 20 residues. Germline V gene sequence: CDR1 LGHNA, CDR2 YSLEER. With 2 bases clipped from V and 0 bases from J, the junction kept 17 bases outside the gene matches. This CDR3 reads CASSQTLWGYIAGDSYEQYF. Written as DNA, the CDR3 is TGCGCCAGCAGCCAAACTCTGTGGGGGTACATAGCGGGGGACTCCTACGAGCAGTACTTC.

The gene calls are TRBV7-6 and TRBJ2-7; a weak D match, TRBD2 (6 bases). CDR1 and CDR2 from the germline V gene are SGHVS and FNYEAQ. V dropped 3 bases and J dropped 3 bases, with 12 bases sitting between them. This CDR3 has 14 amino acids. CDR3 protein: CASSLAGQGYEQYF. CDR3 sequence (DNA): TGTGCCAGCAGCTTGGCGGGGCAGGGCTACGAGCAGTACTTC.

The CDR3 DNA follows: TGCGCCAGCAGCCAGCCCCGGGAAGGGTCCAAAAACATTCAGTACTTC. Its translation: CASSQPREGSKNIQYF. The chain is built from TRBV4-1 and TRBJ2-4; TRBD2 might be the D (5 bases). The CDR3 is 16 amino acids. Germline assignment: CDR1 MGHRA and CDR2 YSYEKL. V shed 3 bases and J shed 2 bases, with 14 bases lying between them.

The chain couples TRBV7-3 to TRBJ2-2, with TRBD2 matching 10 bases. Per germline, CDR1 SGHTA and CDR2 FQGTGA. The CDR3 consists of 15 residues. V was clipped by 7 bases and J by 4 bases; unmatched bases: 6. The CDR3 spells CASTVVAGGTGELFF. CDR3 DNA: TGTGCCAGCACCGTGGTAGCGGGAGGCACCGGGGAGCTGTTTTTT.